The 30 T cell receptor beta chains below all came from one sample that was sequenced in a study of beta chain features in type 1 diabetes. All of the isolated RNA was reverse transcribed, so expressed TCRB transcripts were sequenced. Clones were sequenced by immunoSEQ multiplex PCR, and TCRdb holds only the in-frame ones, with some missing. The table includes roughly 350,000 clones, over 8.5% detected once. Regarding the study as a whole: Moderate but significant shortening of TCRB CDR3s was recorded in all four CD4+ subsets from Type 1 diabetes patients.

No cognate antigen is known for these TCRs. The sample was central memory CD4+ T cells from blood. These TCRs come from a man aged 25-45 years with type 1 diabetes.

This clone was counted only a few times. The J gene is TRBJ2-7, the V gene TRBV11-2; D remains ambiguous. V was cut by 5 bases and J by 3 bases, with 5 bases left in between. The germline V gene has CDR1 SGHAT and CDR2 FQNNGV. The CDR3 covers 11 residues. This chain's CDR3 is CASSTGYEQYF. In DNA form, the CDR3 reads TGTGCCAGCAGCACCGGCTACGAGCAGTACTTC.

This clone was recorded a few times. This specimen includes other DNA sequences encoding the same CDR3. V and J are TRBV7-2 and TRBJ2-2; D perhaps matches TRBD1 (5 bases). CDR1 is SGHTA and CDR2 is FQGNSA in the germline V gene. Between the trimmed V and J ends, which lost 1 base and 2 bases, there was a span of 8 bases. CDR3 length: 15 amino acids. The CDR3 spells CASSLGGSNTGELFF. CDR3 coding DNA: TGTGCCAGCAGCTTAGGGGGCAGTAACACCGGGGAGCTGTTTTTT. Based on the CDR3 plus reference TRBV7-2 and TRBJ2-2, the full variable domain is GAGVSQSPSNKVTEKGKDVELRCDPISGHTALYWYRQSLGQGLEFLIYFQGNSAPDKSGLPSDRFSAERTGGSVSTLTIQRTQQEDSAVYLCASSLGGSNTGELFFGEGSRLTVL.

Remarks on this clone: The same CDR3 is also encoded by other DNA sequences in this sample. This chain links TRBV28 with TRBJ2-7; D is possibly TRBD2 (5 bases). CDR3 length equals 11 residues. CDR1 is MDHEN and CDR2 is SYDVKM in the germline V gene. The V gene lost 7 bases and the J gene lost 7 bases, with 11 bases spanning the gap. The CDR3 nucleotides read TGTGCCAGCACCCTTCGGGGTGAGCAGTACTTC. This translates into CASTLRGEQYF.

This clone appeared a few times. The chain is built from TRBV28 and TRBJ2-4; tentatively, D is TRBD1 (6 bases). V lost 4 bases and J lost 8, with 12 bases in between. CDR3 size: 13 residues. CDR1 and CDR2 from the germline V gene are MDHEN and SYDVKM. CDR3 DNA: TGTGCCAGCAGTTCGACAGGTGGTGACATTCAGTACTTC. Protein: CASSSTGGDIQYF.

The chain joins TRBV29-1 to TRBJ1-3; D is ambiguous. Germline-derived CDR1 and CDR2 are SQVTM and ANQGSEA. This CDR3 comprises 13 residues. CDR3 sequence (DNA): TGCAGTACGTGGGGTAAAGGAGAAGACACCATATATTTT. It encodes CSTWGKGEDTIYF.

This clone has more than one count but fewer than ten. CDR3 sequence (DNA): TGTGCCAGCAGCTACGGAGGTTCGAACACCGGGGAGCTGTTTTTT. Translated: CASSYGGSNTGELFF. The J gene is TRBJ2-2, the V gene TRBV7-2; a possible D gene is TRBD2 (5 bases). The CDR3 is 15 amino acids. The germline CDR1 and CDR2 sequences are SGHTA and FQGNSA. V lost 4 bases and J 0 bases, leaving 9 bases between the germline ends.

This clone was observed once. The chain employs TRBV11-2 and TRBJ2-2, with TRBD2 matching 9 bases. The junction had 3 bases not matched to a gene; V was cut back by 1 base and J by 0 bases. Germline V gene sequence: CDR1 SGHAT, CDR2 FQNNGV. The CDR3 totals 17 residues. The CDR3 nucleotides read TGTGCCAGCAGCTTAGTTGGGACTAGCACGAACACCGGGGAGCTGTTTTTT. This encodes CASSLVGTSTNTGELFF.

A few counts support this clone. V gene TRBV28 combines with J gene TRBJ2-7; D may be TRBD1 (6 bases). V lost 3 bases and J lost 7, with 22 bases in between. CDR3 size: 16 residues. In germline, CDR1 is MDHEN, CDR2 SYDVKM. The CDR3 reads CASSFEGSLMGAEQYF. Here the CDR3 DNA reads TGTGCCAGCAGTTTTGAGGGATCTCTGATGGGGGCTGAGCAGTACTTC.

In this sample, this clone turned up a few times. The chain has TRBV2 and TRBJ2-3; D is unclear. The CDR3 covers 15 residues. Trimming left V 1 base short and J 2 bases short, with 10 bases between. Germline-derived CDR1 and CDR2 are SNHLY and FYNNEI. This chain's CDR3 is CASSEGQAHTDTQYF. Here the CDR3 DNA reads TGTGCCAGCAGTGAAGGGCAGGCTCACACAGATACGCAGTATTTT.

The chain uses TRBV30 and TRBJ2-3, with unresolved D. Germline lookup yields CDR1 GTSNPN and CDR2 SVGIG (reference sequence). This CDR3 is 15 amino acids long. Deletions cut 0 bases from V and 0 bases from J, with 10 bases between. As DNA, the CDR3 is TGTGCCTGGAGTGTCGTAGGCAGAAGCACAGATACGCAGTATTTT. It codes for CAWSVVGRSTDTQYF.

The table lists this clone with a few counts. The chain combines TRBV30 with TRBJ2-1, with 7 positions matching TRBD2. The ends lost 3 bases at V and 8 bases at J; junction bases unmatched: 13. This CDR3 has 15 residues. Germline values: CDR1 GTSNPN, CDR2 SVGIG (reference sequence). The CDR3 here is CAWRKVGEGVDEQFF. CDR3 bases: TGTGCCTGGAGGAAGGTAGGGGAGGGTGTCGATGAGCAGTTCTTC.

This CDR3 reads CASSSPQGDTIYF. CDR3 nucleotide sequence: TGTGCCAGCAGCTCTCCTCAGGGGGACACCATATATTTT. The chain uses TRBV5-4 and TRBJ1-3; 7 bases line up with TRBD1. The length of the CDR3 is 13 residues. Looked up from germline, CDR1 is SGHNT and CDR2 is YYREEE (reference sequence). J lost 8 bases, V lost 3 bases, and 5 bases had no gene match.

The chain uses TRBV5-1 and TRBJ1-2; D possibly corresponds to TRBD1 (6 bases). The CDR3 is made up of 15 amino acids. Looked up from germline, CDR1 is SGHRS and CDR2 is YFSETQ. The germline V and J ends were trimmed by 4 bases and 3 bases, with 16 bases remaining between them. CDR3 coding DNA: TGCGCCAGCAGCGACGTCAGGGGAGTGGACTATGGCTACACCTTC. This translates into CASSDVRGVDYGYTF.

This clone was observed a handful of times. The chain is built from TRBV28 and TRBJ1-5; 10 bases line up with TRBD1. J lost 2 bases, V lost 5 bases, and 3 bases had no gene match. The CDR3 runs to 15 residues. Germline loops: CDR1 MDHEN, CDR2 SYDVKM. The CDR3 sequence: CASSGQGDRNQPQHF. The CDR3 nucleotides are TGTGCCAGCAGTGGACAGGGGGATCGCAATCAGCCCCAGCATTTT.

CDR3 DNA sequence: TGTGCCAGCAGCGTAGTGGGGTTAAGTGAGCAGTTCTTC. Translated, it gives CASSVVGLSEQFF. The V call is TRBV9, the J call TRBJ2-1; the D is unclear. With 0 bases removed from V and 9 bases from J, the gap between germline ends came to 10 bases. The CDR3 spans 13 residues. CDR1 SGDLS and CDR2 YYNGEE come from the germline V gene.

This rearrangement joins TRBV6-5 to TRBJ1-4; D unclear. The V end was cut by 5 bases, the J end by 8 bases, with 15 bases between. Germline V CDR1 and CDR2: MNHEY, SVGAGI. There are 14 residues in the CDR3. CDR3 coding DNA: TGTGCCAGCAGTGCCCAAGTATCGGGGGAAAAACTGTTTTTT. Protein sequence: CASSAQVSGEKLFF.

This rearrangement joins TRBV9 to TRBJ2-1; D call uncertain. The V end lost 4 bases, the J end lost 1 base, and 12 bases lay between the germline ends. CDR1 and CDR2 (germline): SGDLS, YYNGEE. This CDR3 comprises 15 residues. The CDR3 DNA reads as TGTGCCAGCAGCTCGACTCCTCTTTCCTACAATGAGCAGTTCTTC. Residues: CASSSTPLSYNEQFF.

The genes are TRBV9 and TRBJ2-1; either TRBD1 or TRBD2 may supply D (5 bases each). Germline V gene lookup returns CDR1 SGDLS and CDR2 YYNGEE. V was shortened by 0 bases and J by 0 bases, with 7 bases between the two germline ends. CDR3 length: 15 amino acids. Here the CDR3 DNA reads TGTGCCAGCAGCGTAGTGGGGGACTCCTACAATGAGCAGTTCTTC. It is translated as CASSVVGDSYNEQFF.

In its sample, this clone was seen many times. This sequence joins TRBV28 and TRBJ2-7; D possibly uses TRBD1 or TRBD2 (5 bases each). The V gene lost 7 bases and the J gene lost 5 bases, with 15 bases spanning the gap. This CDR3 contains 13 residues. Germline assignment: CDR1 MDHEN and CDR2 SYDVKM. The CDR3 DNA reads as TGTGCCAGCAACGCAGGGAGTATGGACGAGCAGTACTTC. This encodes CASNAGSMDEQYF.

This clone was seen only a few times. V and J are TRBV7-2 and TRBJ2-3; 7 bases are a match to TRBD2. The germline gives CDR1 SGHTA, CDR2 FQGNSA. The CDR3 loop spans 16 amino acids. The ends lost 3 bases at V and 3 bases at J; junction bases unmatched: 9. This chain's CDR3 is CASSLGLAGETDTQYF. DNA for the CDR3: TGTGCCAGCAGCTTGGGGCTTGCGGGAGAAACAGATACGCAGTATTTT. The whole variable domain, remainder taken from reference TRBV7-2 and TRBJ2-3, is GAGVSQSPSNKVTEKGKDVELRCDPISGHTALYWYRQSLGQGLEFLIYFQGNSAPDKSGLPSDRFSAERTGGSVSTLTIQRTQQEDSAVYLCASSLGLAGETDTQYFGPGTRLTVL.

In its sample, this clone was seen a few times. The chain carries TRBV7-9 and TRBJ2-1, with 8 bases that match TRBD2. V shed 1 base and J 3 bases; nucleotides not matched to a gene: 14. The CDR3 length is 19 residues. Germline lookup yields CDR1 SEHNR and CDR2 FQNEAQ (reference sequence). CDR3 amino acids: CASSLGIVVLAENYNEQFF. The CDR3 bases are TGTGCCAGCAGCTTAGGAATCGTTGTACTAGCGGAAAACTACAATGAGCAGTTCTTC.

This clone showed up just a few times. The CDR3 DNA follows: TGTGCCAGTAAGGCGAAGGCGCGGACCGGGGAGCTGTTTTTT. Translated: CASKAKARTGELFF. The chain links TRBV19 to TRBJ2-2; D is undetermined. The germline CDR1 and CDR2 sequences are LNHDA and SQIVND (reference sequence). V lost 7 bases and J 5 bases, leaving 14 bases between the germline ends. CDR3 size: 14 residues.

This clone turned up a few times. The CDR3 bases are TGTGCCAGCAGCTCCGGACTAGCGGGAGAGGTAAATACGCAGTATTTT. It specifies CASSSGLAGEVNTQYF. The chain has TRBV5-4 and TRBJ2-3; 13 bases align to TRBD2. The trim removed 3 bases at V and 7 bases at J, leaving 8 bases unmatched. The germline gives CDR1 SGHNT, CDR2 YYREEE (reference sequence). This CDR3 is 16 amino acids long.

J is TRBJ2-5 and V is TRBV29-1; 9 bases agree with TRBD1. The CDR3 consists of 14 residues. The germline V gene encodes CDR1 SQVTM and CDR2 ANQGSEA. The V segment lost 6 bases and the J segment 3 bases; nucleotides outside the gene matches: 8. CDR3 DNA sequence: TGCAGCGTCAAAAGGTGGACAGGGGAAGAGACCCAGTACTTC. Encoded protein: CSVKRWTGEETQYF.

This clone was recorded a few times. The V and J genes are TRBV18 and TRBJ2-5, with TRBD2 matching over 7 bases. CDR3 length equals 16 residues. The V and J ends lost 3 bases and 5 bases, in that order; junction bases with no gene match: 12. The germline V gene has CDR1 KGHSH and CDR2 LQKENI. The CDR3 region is CASSPGAGALEETQYF. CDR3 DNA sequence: TGTGCCAGCTCACCCGGGGCGGGAGCCCTAGAGGAGACCCAGTACTTC.

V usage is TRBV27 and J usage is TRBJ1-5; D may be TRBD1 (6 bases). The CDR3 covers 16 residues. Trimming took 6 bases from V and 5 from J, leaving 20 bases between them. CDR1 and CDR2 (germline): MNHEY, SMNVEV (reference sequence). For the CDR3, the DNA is TGTGCCAGCAGCTTCAACGGGGGGGCAGGGTATCAGCCCCAGCATTTT. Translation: CASSFNGGAGYQPQHF.

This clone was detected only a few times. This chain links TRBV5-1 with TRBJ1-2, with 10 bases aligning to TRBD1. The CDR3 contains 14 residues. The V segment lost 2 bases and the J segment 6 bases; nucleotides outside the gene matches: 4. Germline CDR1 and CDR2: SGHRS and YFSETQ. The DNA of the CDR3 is TGCGCCAGCAGCTTTGGACAGGGGGTAGATGGCTACACCTTC. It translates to CASSFGQGVDGYTF.

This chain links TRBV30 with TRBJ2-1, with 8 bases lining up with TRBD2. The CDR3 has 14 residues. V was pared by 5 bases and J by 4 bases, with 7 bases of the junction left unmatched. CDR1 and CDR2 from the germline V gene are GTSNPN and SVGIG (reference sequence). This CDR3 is CAWARLAGYNEQFF. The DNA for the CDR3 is TGTGCCTGGGCCCGGCTAGCGGGTTACAATGAGCAGTTCTTC. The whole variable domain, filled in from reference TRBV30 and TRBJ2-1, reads SQTIHQWPATLVQPVGSPLSLECTVEGTSNPNLYWYRQAAGRGLQLLFYSVGIGQISSEVPQNLSASRPQDRQFILSSKKLLLSDSGFYLCAWARLAGYNEQFFGPGTRLTVL.

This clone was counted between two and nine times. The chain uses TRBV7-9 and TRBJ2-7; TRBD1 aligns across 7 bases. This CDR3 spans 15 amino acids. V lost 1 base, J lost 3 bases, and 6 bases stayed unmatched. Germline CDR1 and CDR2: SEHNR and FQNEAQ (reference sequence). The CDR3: CASSLVGDSGYEQYF. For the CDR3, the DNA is TGTGCCAGCAGCTTAGTAGGGGACAGTGGCTACGAGCAGTACTTC.

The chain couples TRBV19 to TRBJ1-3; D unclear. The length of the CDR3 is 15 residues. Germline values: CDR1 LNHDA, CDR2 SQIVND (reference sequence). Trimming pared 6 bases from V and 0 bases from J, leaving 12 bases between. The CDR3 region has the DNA TGTGCCAGTAGCGACATCCAATCCTCTGGAAACACCATATATTTT. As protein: CASSDIQSSGNTIYF. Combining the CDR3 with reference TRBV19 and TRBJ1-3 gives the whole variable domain DGGITQSPKYLFRKEGQNVTLSCEQNLNHDAMYWYRQDPGQGLRLIYYSQIVNDFQKGDIAEGYSVSREKKESFPLTVTSAQKNPTAFYLCASSDIQSSGNTIYFGEGSWLTVV.